The 17 T cell receptor beta chains below were found in one sample sequenced in a study of T cell repertoires in cytomegalovirus infection. The antigens these receptors bind are not known. TCRdb fed the reads into MiXCR, producing one record per CDR3 protein. The data contain approximately 500,000 distinct CDR3 sequences, roughly a third of them singletons. The sequences come from cultured PBMCs, collected from culture after CMV antigen stimulation. These receptors all come from a human donor in good health (CMV status not recorded). Some clones in this sample may be carry-over from other donors' samples.

This clonotype was observed at least ten times. V and J are TRBV7-8 and TRBJ2-2; 9 bases line up with TRBD2. CDR3 length equals 16 residues. V gave up 3 bases and J gave up 4 bases; unmatched junction bases: 6. CDR1 and CDR2 (germline): SGHVS, FQNEAQ. The CDR3 reads CASSFLGLAGTGELFF. In nucleotides, the CDR3 is TGTGCCAGCAGCTTCCTGGGACTAGCAGGCACCGGGGAGCTGTTTTTT.

This clonotype was observed a few times. The chain uses TRBV27 and TRBJ2-5, with D uncertain. The CDR3 covers 12 residues. CDR1 is MNHEY and CDR2 is SMNVEV in the germline V gene (reference sequence). The V and J ends lost 4 bases and 4 bases respectively, with 7 bases between them. The CDR3 DNA is TGTGCCAGCAGTTACAATGGAGAGACCCAGTACTTC. Translation: CASSYNGETQYF.

The chain couples TRBV6-1 to TRBJ2-7; D is undetermined. There are 11 residues in the CDR3. V dropped 2 bases and J dropped 7 bases, with 6 bases sitting between them. Looked up from germline, CDR1 is MNHNS and CDR2 is SASEGT. The CDR3 loop is CASSELREQYF. The CDR3, as DNA: TGTGCCAGCAGTGAACTCAGAGAGCAGTACTTC.

J is TRBJ2-2 and V is TRBV5-1; 8 nucleotides agree with TRBD1. Germline CDR1 reads SGHRS; CDR2 reads YFSETQ. Trimming took 1 base from V and 5 from J; bases not matched to a gene: 4. The CDR3 spans 15 residues. In nucleotides, the CDR3 is TGCGCCAGCAGCTTGCGGACAGGGAGGACCGGGGAGCTGTTTTTT. This sequence encodes CASSLRTGRTGELFF.

Remarks on this clonotype: Mismatch with germline at one junction end may stem from a read error. This chain links TRBV7-2 with TRBJ2-5, with TRBD2 matching over 7 bases. Germline values: CDR1 SGHTA, CDR2 FQGNSA. The CDR3 covers 16 residues. The CDR3, as DNA: TGTGCCAGCAGTACCCGGGGGGAGGGCCTAAAAGAGCCCCAGTACTTC. As protein: CASSTRGEGLKEPQYF.

This chain links TRBV20-1 with TRBJ1-1; TRBD1 is a possible D gene (5 bases). The CDR3 spans 14 residues. Germline V gene data show CDR1 as DFQATT and CDR2 as SNEGSKA (reference sequence). The V end was cut by 1 base, the J end by 0 bases, with 9 bases between. CDR3 in amino acids: CSARAGGMNTEAFF. The DNA of the CDR3 is TGCAGTGCTAGAGCCGGGGGGATGAACACTGAAGCTTTCTTT.

This chain's CDR3 is CASSSYLRGTNTGELFF. The CDR3 nucleotides are TGTGCCAGCAGCTCATACCTGAGGGGCACGAACACCGGGGAGCTGTTTTTT. This chain uses TRBV7-9 with TRBJ2-2; the D gene could be TRBD1 or TRBD2 (5 bases each). CDR3 length: 17 amino acids. From germline, CDR1 is SEHNR and CDR2 FQNEAQ (reference sequence). V was shortened by 4 bases and J by 0 bases, with 15 bases between the two germline ends.

This clonotype was observed a few times. This chain links TRBV11-2 with TRBJ2-5; 9 nucleotides agree with TRBD1. CDR3 size: 18 residues. The ends lost 2 bases at V and 1 base at J; junction bases unmatched: 11. In germline, CDR1 is SGHAT, CDR2 FQNNGV. The CDR3 here is CASSLSGAGQGGQETQYF. The CDR3 nucleotides are TGTGCCAGCAGCTTAAGTGGGGCGGGACAGGGAGGCCAAGAGACCCAGTACTTC.

J is TRBJ2-3 and V is TRBV24-1, with D perhaps matching TRBD1 or TRBD2 (5 bases each). This CDR3 spans 15 amino acids. From germline, CDR1 is KGHDR and CDR2 SFDVKD. Trimming took 3 bases from V and 6 from J, leaving 15 bases between them. The CDR3 is CATSDLRRGADTQYF. The CDR3 bases are TGTGCCACCAGTGATCTTCGTAGAGGGGCGGATACGCAGTATTTT.

This chain links TRBV12-3 or TRBV12-4 with TRBJ2-7, with 7 nucleotides matching TRBD1. The CDR3 runs 13 residues. V lost 5 bases to trimming and J lost 5 bases; unmatched junction nucleotides: 6. CDR3 amino acids: CASSVTGDDEQYV. The CDR3 nucleotides are TGTGCCAGCAGTGTCACAGGGGATGACGAGCAGTACGTC.

The chain recombines TRBV6-2 or TRBV6-3 with TRBJ2-2, with 10 bases identical to TRBD2. The CDR3 consists of 17 residues. J was trimmed by 4 bases and V by 5 bases; bases with no gene match: 10. The germline CDR1 and CDR2 sequences are MNHEY and SVGEGT. In DNA, the CDR3 is TGTGCCAGCAGTCTTCTAGCGGGAGCCGTGAGCACCGGGGAGCTGTTTTTT. Protein sequence: CASSLLAGAVSTGELFF.

The gene calls are TRBV6-8 and TRBJ2-7; D not resolved. The V end was cut by 7 bases, the J end by 6 bases, with 7 bases between. The CDR3 is 10 amino acids. Germline V gene sequence: CDR1 MNHGY, CDR2 SAAAGT. The CDR3 spells CASTLGEQYF. The CDR3 DNA is TGTGCCAGCACCCTTGGCGAGCAGTACTTC.

The rearrangement joins TRBV9 to TRBJ2-1; TRBD1 aligns across 10 bases. The ends lost 3 bases at V and 4 bases at J; junction bases unmatched: 4. From germline, CDR1 is SGDLS and CDR2 YYNGEE. There are 15 residues in the CDR3. The DNA of the CDR3 is TGTGCCAGCAGCGCGGGGACAGGGGAATACAATGAGCAGTTCTTC. Translating gives CASSAGTGEYNEQFF.

The V call is TRBV11-2, the J call TRBJ1-3, with D possibly matching TRBD1 (5 bases). Germline CDR1 SGHAT, CDR2 FQNNGV. The CDR3 consists of 19 residues. V was clipped by 0 bases and J by 4 bases, with 22 bases between them. The CDR3, as DNA: TGTGCCAGCAGCTTAGATTATGGGACCTCGCACCCGTCCGGAAACACCATATATTTT. It translates to CASSLDYGTSHPSGNTIYF.

This clonotype was detected a few times. The rearrangement joins TRBV6-2 or TRBV6-3 to TRBJ2-1; 7 bases line up with TRBD2. The V gene end was trimmed by 1 base and the J gene end by 4 bases; junction bases not matched to a gene: 7. In germline, CDR1 is MNHEY, CDR2 SVGEGT. The CDR3 totals 16 residues. The CDR3 region is CASSYFGASGYNEQFF. CDR3 coding DNA: TGTGCCAGCAGTTACTTCGGGGCTAGCGGTTACAATGAGCAGTTCTTC.

This chain uses TRBV5-7 with TRBJ2-1, with D perhaps TRBD2 (6 bases). TRBV5-7 is marked as an open reading frame, function uncertain. V lost 4 bases, J lost 8 bases, and 19 bases lay in between. The CDR3 is 15 residues long. The CDR3 protein is CASSRKGPSAHEQFF. CDR3 sequence (DNA): TGTGCCAGCAGCCGTAAAGGGCCTAGCGCACATGAGCAGTTCTTC.

This chain uses TRBV6-4 with TRBJ2-2; no clear D. The germline CDR1 and CDR2 sequences are MRHNA and SNTAGT. The CDR3 consists of 15 residues. V lost 2 bases and J lost 1, with 8 bases in between. CDR3 amino acids: CASSDVVENTGELFF. CDR3 nucleotides: TGTGCCAGCAGTGACGTTGTGGAGAACACCGGGGAGCTGTTTTTT.